The subject of this entry is one TCR beta chain. The data are from a study of technical replicates of blood from several donors. Sequencing was performed with immunoSEQ multiplex PCR; in TCRdb, only in-frame clones are kept and a portion is missing. The sample lists about 48,000 clones, 80% to 95% seen once, with about 3.8% in the top ten. V was cut by 1 base and J by 6 bases, with 16 bases left in between. This CDR3 has 16 amino acids. The germline V gene encodes CDR1 SGHAT and CDR2 FQNNGV. This chain connects TRBV11-2 to TRBJ2-1; D is perhaps TRBD2 (6 bases). The receptor was derived from a human donor in good health. Some clones in this sample may be carry-over from other donors' samples. Sequenced material: PBMCs. The CDR3 region is CASSLADLLASNEQFF. As DNA, the CDR3 is TGTGCCAGCAGCTTAGCGGATTTGCTAGCGAGCAATGAGCAGTTCTTC.